The source of this T cell receptor beta chain is a study of lymphopenia after photon versus proton radiotherapy. As concerns this clone: The antigen is unknown.

Study findings and constraints: Only patients who died were analyzed for survival; proton advantage is unproven. Oligoclonal CD8+ Temra expansion after nadir drove photon patients' diversity drop. A bigger post-nadir fall in TCR diversity correlated inversely with survival time in deceased patients. Relative stability marked proton patients; photon patients lost diversity and naive cells.

Libraries were prepared by immunoSEQ multiplex PCR; TCRdb keeps only in-frame clonotypes and omits some of them. The sample includes just over 40,000 clones, around 84% of them seen just once. V lost 5 bases and J 5 bases, leaving 12 bases between the germline ends. Germline values: CDR1 MNHEY, CDR2 SMNVEV (reference sequence). There are 13 residues in the CDR3. This TCR was sampled from a woman in her seventies with pancreatic cancer. Some clones in this sample may be carry-over from other donors' samples. This chain joins TRBV27 and TRBJ1-1, with unresolved D. Sequenced material: peripheral blood, taken from a patient treated with proton-based radiotherapy. The CDR3 DNA reads TGTGCCAGCAGTCCAGCAGGAGGGACTGAAGCTTTCTTT. It yields the protein CASSPAGGTEAFF.